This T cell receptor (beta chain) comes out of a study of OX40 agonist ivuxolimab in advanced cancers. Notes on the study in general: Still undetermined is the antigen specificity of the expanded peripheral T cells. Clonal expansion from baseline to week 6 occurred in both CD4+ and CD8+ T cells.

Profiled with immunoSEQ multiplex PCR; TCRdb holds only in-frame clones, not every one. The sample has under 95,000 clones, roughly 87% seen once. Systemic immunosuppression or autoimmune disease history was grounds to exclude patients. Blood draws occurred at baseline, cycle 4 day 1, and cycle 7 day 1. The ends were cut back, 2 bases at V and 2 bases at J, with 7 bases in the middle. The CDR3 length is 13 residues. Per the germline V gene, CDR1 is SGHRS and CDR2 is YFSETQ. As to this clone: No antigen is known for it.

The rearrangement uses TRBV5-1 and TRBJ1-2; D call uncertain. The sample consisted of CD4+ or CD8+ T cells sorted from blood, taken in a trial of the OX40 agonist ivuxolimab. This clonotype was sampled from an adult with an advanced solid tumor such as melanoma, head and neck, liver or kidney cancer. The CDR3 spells CASSFGQNYGYTF. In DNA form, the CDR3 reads TGCGCCAGCAGCTTTGGGCAGAACTATGGCTACACCTTC. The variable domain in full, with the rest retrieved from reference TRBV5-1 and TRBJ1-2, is KAGVTQTPRYLIKTRGQQVTLSCSPISGHRSVSWYQQTPGQGLQFLFEYFSETQRNKGNFPGRFSGRQFSNSRSEMNVSTLELGDSALYLCASSFGQNYGYTFGSGTRLTVV.